The clone carrying this TCR beta chain has only one observation. V shed 3 bases, J shed 4 bases, and the junction held 3 bases outside the gene matches. CDR1 and CDR2 from the germline V gene are LNHNV and YYDKDF (reference sequence). The CDR3 sequence is 15 residues long. After extraction with the RNeasy kit, roughly 0.45 to 1 ug of the RNA was reverse transcribed using random hexamers. Amplification of TCR beta CDR3 by immunoSEQ multiplex PCR spanned 54 Vbeta and 13 Jbeta. TCRdb re-called the immunoSEQ multiplex PCR reads through MiXCR, storing one row per CDR3 protein. The sample carries about 120,000 distinct CDR3 sequences, around 94% recorded once. The data stem from a study of CD8 T cells in Susac syndrome.

What was sequenced was CD4+ T cells from PBMCs. The genes are TRBV15 and TRBJ2-5; TRBD2 matches 12 bases. The sequence derives from a human donor in good health. CDR3 sequence: CATSSGTSGLETQYF. The CDR3 DNA reads as TGTGCCACCAGCAGCGGGACTAGCGGGTTAGAGACCCAGTACTTC.